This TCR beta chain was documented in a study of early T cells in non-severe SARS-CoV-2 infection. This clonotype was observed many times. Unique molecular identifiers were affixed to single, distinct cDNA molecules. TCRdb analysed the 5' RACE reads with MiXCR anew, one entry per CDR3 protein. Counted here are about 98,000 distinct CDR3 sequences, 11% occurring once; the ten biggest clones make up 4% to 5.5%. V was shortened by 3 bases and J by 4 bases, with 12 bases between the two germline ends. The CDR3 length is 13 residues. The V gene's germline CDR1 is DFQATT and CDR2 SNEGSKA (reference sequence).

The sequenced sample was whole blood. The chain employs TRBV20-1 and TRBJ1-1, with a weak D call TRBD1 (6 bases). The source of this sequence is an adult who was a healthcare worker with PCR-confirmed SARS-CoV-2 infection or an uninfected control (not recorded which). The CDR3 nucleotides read TGCAGTGCTAGTCAGGGGAGGAGCACTGAAGCTTTCTTT. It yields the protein CSASQGRSTEAFF.